These 12 T cell receptor beta chains were all obtained from the same sample, sequenced in a study of cytomegalovirus exposure and HLA in healthy donors. PCR used 60 Vbeta primers and 13 Jbeta primers. Profiling relied on immunoSEQ multiplex PCR, and the TCRdb table lists in-frame clones only, not all of them. The sample contains about 160,000 clones, roughly 80% of which appear only once. The sample comprised PBMCs. These receptor sequences come from a woman between 40 and 50 years old in good health and CMV-seronegative.

This clone has more than one count but fewer than ten. This chain links TRBV18 with TRBJ1-1, with D perhaps TRBD1 (6 bases). The V and J ends lost 3 bases and 1 base respectively, with 12 bases between them. The CDR3 runs 15 residues. The germline gives CDR1 KGHSH, CDR2 LQKENI. The DNA of the CDR3 is TGTGCCAGCTCACCCGCTGGCAGGGGGAACACTGAAGCTTTCTTT. This encodes CASSPAGRGNTEAFF.

The chain links TRBV18 to TRBJ1-1, with unresolved D. V dropped 3 bases and J dropped 1 base, with 3 bases sitting between them. The germline gives CDR1 KGHSH, CDR2 LQKENI. The CDR3 totals 12 residues. Here the CDR3 DNA reads TGTGCCAGCTCACCCAGGAACACTGAAGCTTTCTTT. Translated: CASSPRNTEAFF.

V usage is TRBV19 and J usage is TRBJ1-5; D is unclear. Germline-derived CDR1 and CDR2 are LNHDA and SQIVND (reference sequence). V was cut by 2 bases and J by 0 bases, with 8 bases left in between. The CDR3 covers 15 residues. The chain's CDR3 is CASSITGYSNQPQHF. In DNA form, the CDR3 reads TGTGCCAGTAGTATAACGGGTTATAGCAATCAGCCCCAGCATTTT. The complete variable domain, with remaining parts taken from reference TRBV19 and TRBJ1-5, reads DGGITQSPKYLFRKEGQNVTLSCEQNLNHDAMYWYRQDPGQGLRLIYYSQIVNDFQKGDIAEGYSVSREKKESFPLTVTSAQKNPTAFYLCASSITGYSNQPQHFGDGTRLSIL.

A few counts support this clone. This chain uses TRBV10-1 with TRBJ2-7; 10 bases align to TRBD2. V dropped 6 bases and J dropped 0; count of bases not matched to a gene: 2. The CDR3 extends over 14 amino acids. Per germline, CDR1 WNHNN and CDR2 SYGVQD (reference sequence). CDR3 coding DNA: TGCGCCAGCAGCGCTAGCGGGAGCTCCTACGAGCAGTACTTC. It is translated as CASSASGSSYEQYF.

This clone has more than one count but fewer than ten. The rearrangement uses TRBV19 and TRBJ2-2, with 8 bases fitting TRBD2. In germline, CDR1 is LNHDA, CDR2 SQIVND (reference sequence). V lost 7 bases and J lost 3; bases outside the gene matches: 4. CDR3 size: 14 residues. CDR3 DNA sequence: TGTGCCAGTAAGGGCGGGGGGTACACCGGGGAGCTGTTTTTT. Translating it yields CASKGGGYTGELFF.

This chain uses TRBV27 with TRBJ2-7, with D possibly being TRBD2 (7 bases). CDR1 and CDR2 (germline): MNHEY, SMNVEV (reference sequence). This CDR3 contains 15 residues. Trimming left V 2 bases short and J 5 bases short, with 16 bases between. CDR3 residues: CASSLRGGGSHEQYF. The CDR3 region has the DNA TGTGCCAGCAGTTTAAGGGGGGGCGGGTCCCACGAGCAGTACTTC.

About this clone itself: The conserved phenylalanine or tryptophan is not found at the CDR3 terminus, so this likely reflects a read error. The chain joins TRBV7-6 to TRBJ2-4, with D perhaps TRBD1 (7 bases). Germline-derived CDR1 and CDR2 are SGHVS and FNYEAQ. V gave up 5 bases and J gave up 0 bases, with 17 bases separating them. The CDR3 totals 17 residues. The CDR3 loop reads CASSLRDSLIAKNIQYL. CDR3 sequence (DNA): TGTGCCAGCAGCCTGCGGGACAGTCTTATAGCCAAAAACATTCAGTACCTC.

A single count supports this clone. The chain joins TRBV28 to TRBJ2-5; D is possibly TRBD1 (6 bases). The end of the DNA fits TRBJ2-7 better, so the J call may be wrong. The CDR3 is made up of 15 amino acids. From germline, CDR1 is MDHEN and CDR2 SYDVKM. Here the CDR3 DNA reads TGTGCCAGCATTACCGCCGGGACATCCTCCTACGAGCAGTACTTC. Amino acid sequence: CASITAGTSSYEQYF.

This chain links TRBV5-1 with TRBJ2-2; 10 positions agree with TRBD1. The germline V gene has CDR1 SGHRS and CDR2 YFSETQ. V lost 4 bases, J lost 4 bases, and 4 bases stayed unmatched. This CDR3 has 15 residues. The CDR3 loop is CASSGGTGATGELFF. CDR3 nucleotides: TGCGCCAGCAGCGGGGGGACAGGGGCCACCGGGGAGCTGTTTTTT.

The gene calls are TRBV21-1 and TRBJ1-2; TRBD1 is the table's D call, not checked against the DNA. TRBV21-1 is a documented pseudogene. The CDR3 loop spans 17 amino acids. The CDR3: CASSKHRPGQGLSGYTF. DNA of the CDR3: TGTGCCAGCAGCAAACACCGTCCCGGACAGGGGTTAAGTGGCTACACCTTC.

The J gene is TRBJ1-2, the V gene TRBV19; a weak D match, TRBD1 (5 bases). The ends were cut back, 10 bases at V and 6 bases at J, with 24 bases in the middle. Germline V gene lookup returns CDR1 LNHDA and CDR2 SQIVND (reference sequence). This CDR3 is built from 15 residues. The CDR3 region is CATQLGARLDHGYTF. CDR3 DNA sequence: TGTGCCACCCAGCTTGGGGCACGACTCGATCATGGCTACACCTTC.

This clone was observed many times. The rearrangement uses TRBV6-5 and TRBJ1-5; D gene ambiguous. Per germline, CDR1 MNHEY and CDR2 SVGAGI. V was cut by 0 bases and J by 7 bases, with 4 bases left in between. The CDR3 loop spans 12 amino acids. CDR3 DNA: TGTGCCAGCAGTTACTCCGGGCAGCCCCAGCATTTT. This sequence encodes CASSYSGQPQHF.